These 15 T cell receptor beta chains were sequenced from one sample in a study of metastatic and nonmetastatic thyroid tumors. Via MiXCR, TCRdb re-called the PCR reads. The sample holds about 19,000 clones, 35% to 40% seen once. Patients were all untreated before their thyroid surgery. The sequenced material came from tumor tissue. These receptor sequences come from a female donor with papillary thyroid cancer or a benign thyroid nodule (not recorded which). Some clones in this sample may be carry-over from other donors' samples.

The J gene is TRBJ2-3, the V gene TRBV6-1; 10 nucleotides line up with TRBD2. The ends lost 6 bases at V and 5 bases at J; junction bases unmatched: 8. The CDR3 runs to 15 residues. The germline gives CDR1 MNHNS, CDR2 SASEGT. This chain's CDR3 is CASRAAGGLVDTQYF. The CDR3 bases are TGTGCCAGCAGGGCAGCGGGAGGGTTGGTAGATACGCAGTATTTT.

The V gene is TRBV30, the J gene TRBJ1-2; D not certain. Germline loops: CDR1 GTSNPN, CDR2 SVGIG (reference sequence). Between the trimmed V and J ends, which lost 2 bases and 8 bases, there was a span of 15 bases. The CDR3 covers 13 residues. The CDR3 region is CAWSPYGSEGYTF. The CDR3 region has the DNA TGTGCCTGGAGTCCGTATGGGTCGGAAGGCTACACCTTC.

This chain links TRBV5-1 with TRBJ2-3; D is unresolved. The CDR3 is made up of 15 amino acids. Germline assignment: CDR1 SGHRS and CDR2 YFSETQ. Trimming removed 4 bases from V and 2 bases from J, with 14 bases in between. The CDR3 loop reads CASSLSGSYTDTQYF. The DNA of the CDR3 is TGCGCCAGCAGCCTCTCAGGAAGCTACACAGATACGCAGTATTTT.

This clone appeared once. The chain is built from TRBV11-2 and TRBJ2-7; D is possibly TRBD1 (5 bases). V shed 5 bases and J shed 4 bases, with 9 bases lying between them. The CDR3 is 12 amino acids. Germline V gene sequence: CDR1 SGHAT, CDR2 FQNNGV. The CDR3 region is CASSLGAYEQYF. The DNA of the CDR3 is TGTGCCAGCAGCCTAGGGGCGTACGAGCAGTACTTC.

This clone was seen more than once but under ten times. The gene calls are TRBV10-3 and TRBJ1-2, with 8 nucleotides matching TRBD1. This CDR3 comprises 15 residues. V shed 3 bases and J 7 bases; nucleotides not matched to a gene: 10. The V gene's germline CDR1 is ENHRY and CDR2 SYGVKD. The CDR3 coding sequence is TGTGCCATCAGTGACCCCGGACAGGGCTTTGGTGGCTACACCTTC. It is translated as CAISDPGQGFGGYTF.

In this sample, this clone turned up a few times. The CDR3 loop is CSARESIGGRGYGYTF. The CDR3 DNA follows: TGCAGTGCTAGAGAGAGCATTGGGGGGCGCGGCTATGGCTACACCTTC. This chain joins TRBV20-1 and TRBJ1-2; D may be TRBD1 (6 bases). Trimming left V 0 bases short and J 4 bases short, with 18 bases between. This CDR3 has 16 amino acids. CDR1 is DFQATT and CDR2 is SNEGSKA in the germline V gene (reference sequence).

This chain uses TRBV28 with TRBJ2-6; the D gene is possibly TRBD1 (5 bases). The CDR3 runs 16 residues. V lost 2 bases, J lost 2 bases, and 10 bases lay in between. Germline CDR1 reads MDHEN; CDR2 reads SYDVKM. The CDR3 DNA reads TGTGCCAGCAGTTTAGATCAGGGCGCTGGGGCCAACGTCCTGACTTTC. This gives the protein CASSLDQGAGANVLTF.

About this clone: The junction differs from germline at one of its ends, possibly a read error. V usage is TRBV7-2 and J usage is TRBJ1-2, with D unclear. CDR1 is SGHTA and CDR2 is FQGNSA in the germline V gene. The CDR3 consists of 12 residues. DNA of the CDR3: TGTGCCAGCAGCTCAGCTAACTATGTCTACACCTTC. Residues: CASSSANYVYTF.

The chain links TRBV6-1 to TRBJ2-1; perhaps TRBD1 as D (5 bases). V was clipped by 7 bases and J by 9 bases, with 13 bases between them. CDR1 and CDR2 from the germline V gene are MNHNS and SASEGT. CDR3 length: 12 residues. CDR3 sequence: CASNLPGREQFF. CDR3 sequence (DNA): TGTGCCAGCAACTTACCAGGGCGTGAGCAGTTCTTC.

The V call is TRBV7-9, the J call TRBJ2-2; D might be TRBD1 or TRBD2, each matching 6 bases. V dropped 4 bases and J dropped 5 bases, with 14 bases sitting between them. The CDR3 sequence is 15 residues long. Germline V gene data show CDR1 as SEHNR and CDR2 as FQNEAQ (reference sequence). CDR3 sequence: CASSSMGGATGELFF. In DNA form, the CDR3 reads TGTGCCAGCAGCTCAATGGGGGGCGCAACCGGGGAGCTGTTTTTT.

The V gene is TRBV4-1, the J gene TRBJ2-5; perhaps TRBD1 as D (5 bases). Germline CDR1 MGHRA, CDR2 YSYEKL. The length of the CDR3 is 15 residues. V was trimmed by 0 bases and J by 1 base, leaving 9 bases between them. CDR3 coding DNA: TGCGCCAGCAGCCAAGATGGGGCCACCCAAGAGACCCAGTACTTC. This encodes CASSQDGATQETQYF.

This clone showed up just a few times. The gene calls are TRBV16 and TRBJ2-7; no definite D call. This CDR3 contains 13 residues. Per the germline V gene, CDR1 is KGHSY and CDR2 is FQNENV. Trimming took off 3 bases at V and 0 bases at J, with 6 bases between the two ends. In DNA, the CDR3 is TGTGCCAGCAGCCAGACCAGCTCCTACGAGCAGTACTTC. Its protein product is CASSQTSSYEQYF.

J is TRBJ2-7 and V is TRBV5-1; 10 positions match TRBD1. The CDR3 length is 14 residues. CDR1 is SGHRS, CDR2 YFSETQ, per germline. The V segment lost 2 bases and the J segment 4 bases; nucleotides outside the gene matches: 3. CDR3 protein: CASSFGTGAYEQYF. Here the CDR3 DNA reads TGCGCCAGCAGCTTCGGGACAGGGGCATACGAGCAGTACTTC.

The J gene is TRBJ2-5, the V gene TRBV7-2; D is undetermined. Trimming took off 3 bases at V and 1 base at J, with 0 bases between the two ends. CDR3 length equals 11 residues. In germline, CDR1 is SGHTA, CDR2 FQGNSA. The CDR3 protein is CASSFQETQYF. CDR3 bases: TGTGCCAGCAGCTTCCAAGAGACCCAGTACTTC.

This rearrangement joins TRBV11-2 to TRBJ2-1; 10 bases align to TRBD2. Per germline, CDR1 SGHAT and CDR2 FQNNGV. The ends lost 2 bases at V and 7 bases at J; junction bases unmatched: 5. The CDR3 runs to 15 residues. The CDR3 sequence is CASSLLSGRGNEQFF. The CDR3 bases are TGTGCCAGCAGCTTACTCAGCGGGAGGGGTAATGAGCAGTTCTTC.